A single sample is the source of the 22 T cell receptor beta chains below, sequenced in a study of T cell repertoires in cytomegalovirus infection. These receptors lack a known antigen. TCRdb recomputed calls from the reads with MiXCR, one row per CDR3 protein. The table records roughly 920,000 distinct CDR3 sequences, around a third of them present only once. The sequences come from cultured CD8+ T cells from PBMCs, collected from culture after CMV antigen stimulation. These receptors were obtained from a human donor in good health (CMV status not recorded). Some clones in this sample may be carry-over from other donors' samples.

This clonotype was seen a few times. The chain combines TRBV7-9 with TRBJ2-2; possibly TRBD1 or TRBD2 for D (5 bases each). The V end lost 6 bases, the J end lost 0 bases, and 11 bases lay between the germline ends. The germline CDR1 and CDR2 sequences are SEHNR and FQNEAQ (reference sequence). CDR3 length: 15 residues. CDR3 sequence reads: CASRWDATNTGELFF. Here the CDR3 DNA reads TGTGCCAGCAGATGGGACGCTACGAACACCGGGGAGCTGTTTTTT.

The chain joins TRBV9 to TRBJ2-1, with a tentative D call TRBD2 (5 bases). CDR1 and CDR2 from the germline V gene are SGDLS and YYNGEE. The CDR3 loop spans 15 amino acids. With 0 bases removed from V and 7 bases from J, the gap between germline ends came to 14 bases. The CDR3 protein is CASSVGGRRWNEQFF. In DNA form, the CDR3 reads TGTGCCAGCAGCGTAGGCGGGCGACGGTGGAATGAGCAGTTCTTC.

The gene calls are TRBV2 and TRBJ1-6, with unresolved D. CDR1 is SNHLY and CDR2 is FYNNEI in the germline V gene. CDR3 length equals 14 residues. V lost 6 bases, J lost 4 bases, and 10 bases lay in between. The CDR3 protein is CASRVYFYNSPLHF. CDR3 bases: TGTGCCAGCAGAGTGTACTTTTATAATTCACCCCTCCACTTT.

This clonotype showed up just a few times. The V gene is TRBV7-9, the J gene TRBJ1-5, with TRBD1 matching over 8 bases. The CDR3 spans 16 residues. The germline V gene encodes CDR1 SEHNR and CDR2 FQNEAQ (reference sequence). The J segment lost 0 bases and the V segment lost 0 bases, leaving 1 base of the junction unmatched. CDR3 protein: CASSLAGQDSNQPQHF. CDR3 nucleotides: TGTGCCAGCAGCTTAGCGGGACAGGATAGCAATCAGCCCCAGCATTTT.

Note on this clonotype: At one of its ends the junction is not consistent with the germline gene, which may arise from a read error. The chain has TRBV27 and TRBJ1-1; perhaps TRBD1 as D (5 bases). Germline CDR1 MNHEY, CDR2 SMNVEV (reference sequence). This CDR3 has 13 amino acids. DNA of the CDR3: TGTGCCAGCAGTTTAAGGGGAGGGACTGAAGCTTACTTT. Translating gives CASSLRGGTEAYF.

The chain combines TRBV19 with TRBJ2-7; D is perhaps TRBD1 or TRBD2 (5 bases each). Trimming removed 9 bases from V and 3 bases from J, with 18 bases in between. The CDR3 contains 14 residues. The V gene's germline CDR1 is LNHDA and CDR2 SQIVND (reference sequence). The DNA for the CDR3 is TGTGCCAGCGCCGCCGGGTGGGGGATCTACGAGCAGTACTTC. Its translation: CASAAGWGIYEQYF.

J is TRBJ2-2 and V is TRBV6-4; 8 bases map to TRBD1. Trimming cost V 4 bases and J 2 bases; bases outside gene matches: 6. The CDR3 consists of 16 residues. Germline V gene sequence: CDR1 MRHNA, CDR2 SNTAGT. CDR3 sequence (DNA): TGTGCCAGCAGTGTCTCCGGACAGGGAAACACCGGGGAGCTGTTTTTT. This sequence encodes CASSVSGQGNTGELFF.

On this clonotype: A read error may explain this, as a much larger clone is one base away. V gene TRBV7-6 combines with J gene TRBJ2-3; 11 nucleotides align to TRBD2. J lost 1 base, V lost 10 bases, and 10 bases had no gene match. The CDR3 has 16 residues. CDR1 is SGHVS, CDR2 FNYEAQ, per germline. This CDR3 is CANRPGTSGRTDTQYF. CDR3 coding DNA: TGTGCCAACAGGCCCGGGACTAGCGGACGCACAGATACGCAGTATTTT.

This clonotype was seen a few times. V is TRBV4-1 and J is TRBJ2-1, with 15 bases matching TRBD2. The J segment lost 6 bases and the V segment lost 4 bases, leaving 10 bases of the junction unmatched. In germline, CDR1 is MGHRA, CDR2 YSYEKL. This CDR3 comprises 18 residues. CDR3 in DNA: TGCGCCAGCAGCCCTGGGACTAGCGGGAGGTTGGCGGTCAATGAGCAGTTCTTC. Translation: CASSPGTSGRLAVNEQFF.

This clonotype was counted between two and nine times. The chain employs TRBV20-1 and TRBJ1-6; 8 bases line up with TRBD1. The length of the CDR3 is 15 residues. In germline, CDR1 is DFQATT, CDR2 SNEGSKA (reference sequence). V gave up 3 bases and J gave up 3 bases; unmatched junction bases: 4. DNA for the CDR3: TGCAGTGCTAGTGGGGGACAGGACTATAATTCACCCCTCCACTTT. Its protein is CSASGGQDYNSPLHF.

This clonotype was seen a handful of times. The rearrangement joins TRBV5-1 to TRBJ1-1; D uncertain. With 1 base removed from V and 4 bases from J, the gap between germline ends came to 11 bases. The CDR3 spans 14 residues. Germline V gives CDR1 SGHRS, CDR2 YFSETQ. CDR3 DNA: TGCGCCAGCAGCTTGTATTATCAGAGCACTGAAGCTTTCTTT. Amino acid sequence: CASSLYYQSTEAFF.

Worth noting for this clonotype: One end of the junction varies from germline; a read error may be responsible. The V and J genes are TRBV5-5 and TRBJ1-1, with a tentative D call TRBD1 (6 bases). Germline loops: CDR1 SGHKS, CDR2 YYEKEE (reference sequence). The CDR3 is 14 residues long. Here the CDR3 DNA reads TGTGCCGGCAGCTTGGAGGGACAGAACACTGAAGCTTTCTTT. Its translation: CAGSLEGQNTEAFF.

The chain employs TRBV20-1 and TRBJ1-2, with 7 bases fitting TRBD1. The CDR3 has 16 residues. Germline lookup yields CDR1 DFQATT and CDR2 SNEGSKA (reference sequence). Trimming took 6 bases from V and 5 from J; bases not matched to a gene: 18. The DNA for the CDR3 is TGCAGTGCACCGACAGGGTTAAGTTTAGCGGTATATGGCTACACCTTC. Translated: CSAPTGLSLAVYGYTF.

This sequence joins TRBV2 and TRBJ2-2, with D unclear. Germline lookup yields CDR1 SNHLY and CDR2 FYNNEI. The CDR3 contains 12 residues. V was shortened by 6 bases and J by 5 bases, with 7 bases between the two germline ends. The CDR3 DNA follows: TGTGCCAGCAGATCCATTACCGGGGAGCTGTTTTTT. Its protein is CASRSITGELFF.

V usage is TRBV7-9 and J usage is TRBJ1-1; D call uncertain. CDR3 length equals 14 residues. Germline V gives CDR1 SEHNR, CDR2 FQNEAQ (reference sequence). Between the trimmed V and J ends, which lost 3 bases and 1 base, there was a span of 9 bases. CDR3 sequence (DNA): TGTGCCAGCAGCTTCGTATATGAGAACACTGAAGCTTTCTTT. It yields the protein CASSFVYENTEAFF.

This chain joins TRBV6-2 or TRBV6-3 and TRBJ2-3; D is perhaps TRBD1 (5 bases). Germline V CDR1 and CDR2: MNHEY, SVGEGT. This CDR3 contains 16 residues. Between the trimmed V and J ends, which lost 5 bases and 0 bases, there was a span of 15 bases. The CDR3 DNA follows: TGTGCCAGCAGTGGACATCGGACGGTTAGCACAGATACGCAGTATTTT. This translates into CASSGHRTVSTDTQYF.

In regard to this clonotype: One junction end disagrees with the germline gene, perhaps due to a read error. The V and J genes are TRBV5-3 and TRBJ2-1; 8 bases align to TRBD2. TRBV5-3 is marked as an open reading frame, function uncertain. This CDR3 has 16 residues. CDR3 in amino acids: CASSLATSGVYNEQFF. The CDR3 bases are TGTGCCAGCAGCTTGGCCACTAGCGGAGTCTACAATGAGCAGTTCTTC.

This clonotype showed up just a few times. The chain joins TRBV12-3 or TRBV12-4 to TRBJ1-1; D may be TRBD1 (6 bases). V was pared by 2 bases and J by 3 bases, with 7 bases between. The CDR3 totals 13 residues. The CDR3 region has the DNA TGTGCCAGCAGTTTATGGGGGCACACTGAAGCTTTCTTT. It translates to CASSLWGHTEAFF.

This chain uses TRBV20-1 with TRBJ1-2; the D gene is possibly TRBD1 (6 bases). The germline CDR1 and CDR2 sequences are DFQATT and SNEGSKA (reference sequence). Trimming left V 3 bases short and J 4 bases short, with 30 bases between. This CDR3 comprises 19 residues. Here the CDR3 DNA reads TGCAGTGCTAGCTTGGGGGGCGCAAAAAACGTCAACCTTCGCTATGGCTACACCTTC. Translation gives CSASLGGAKNVNLRYGYTF.

V usage is TRBV19 and J usage is TRBJ2-1, with unresolved D. Trimming cost V 3 bases and J 4 bases, with 13 bases left between them. The CDR3 is 15 amino acids. Germline CDR1 is LNHDA and CDR2 is SQIVND (reference sequence). The CDR3 spells CASSIYGSQYNEQFF. The CDR3 region has the DNA TGTGCCAGTAGTATCTATGGCAGCCAATACAATGAGCAGTTCTTC.

There are many counts of this clonotype. This rearrangement joins TRBV7-2 to TRBJ2-3, with 7 positions matching TRBD1. Germline CDR1 and CDR2: SGHTA and FQGNSA. J lost 6 bases, V lost 5 bases, and 11 bases had no gene match. This CDR3 spans 15 amino acids. The CDR3: CASSRTGSSGDTQYF. As DNA, the CDR3 is TGTGCCAGCAGCCGGACAGGTTCCTCGGGTGATACGCAGTATTTT.

This clonotype was counted only a few times. This chain links TRBV19 with TRBJ1-5; TRBD1 matches 9 bases. This CDR3 contains 17 residues. V lost 5 bases, J lost 0 bases, and 8 bases stayed unmatched. CDR1 LNHDA and CDR2 SQIVND come from the germline V gene (reference sequence). CDR3 sequence (DNA): TGTGCCAGTAGTTACAGGGGGCACGGGGTTAGCAATCAGCCCCAGCATTTT. Its protein product is CASSYRGHGVSNQPQHF.